This TCR beta chain was sequenced in a study of response to subunit inactivated influenza vaccine. Findings and caveats of the study: There was a suggestion from the authors that each seasonal influenza vaccination recruits few new T cells.

One entry per CDR3 protein, called by TCRdb with MiXCR from the RT-PCR reads. The table shows over 750,000 distinct CDR3 sequences, with 20% to 25% occurring only once. Trimming removed 0 bases at V and 6 bases at J, with 11 bases between. The CDR3 consists of 15 residues. This clonotype was found a few times. Its antigen is unknown. The source is a man aged 50 to 59 who received an inactivated influenza vaccine. Sequences were derived from PBMCs from blood, sampled 5 days after vaccination. The V and J genes are TRBV12-3 or TRBV12-4 and TRBJ2-2, with D perhaps TRBD2 (6 bases). The CDR3 here is CASSLALAGPGELFF. CDR3 sequence (DNA): TGTGCCAGCAGTTTAGCGCTGGCGGGGCCCGGGGAGCTGTTTTTT.